One T cell receptor (beta chain) is described in this entry. What it binds is unknown. Naive CD8 populations comprised CD45RO-negative cells positively selected for CCR7, excluding terminally differentiated effector memory CD45RA+ cells. The sample comes from a study of shared clonotypes between healthy human individuals. Method: immunoSEQ multiplex PCR; TCRdb's copy keeps in-frame clones and lacks some. Here the sample spans roughly 2,000,000 clones, less than 95% being singletons. Study-wide results and limits: Researchers found naive subsets generally carried larger estimated richness than memory subsets. Blood was the sole source, and tissue repertoires probably differ. In the sorted subsets, rarefaction showed sequencing was incomplete despite large depth.

The CDR3 consists of 15 residues. V lost 6 bases to trimming and J lost 4 bases; unmatched junction nucleotides: 12. CDR1 and CDR2 from the germline V gene are MDHEN and SYDVKM. Sample: naive CD8+ T cells sorted from blood. The chain carries TRBV28 and TRBJ2-7, with 7 bases matching TRBD2. The TCR comes from a man between 18 and 35 years old in good health. The CDR3 bases are TGTGCCAGCAGCTCCCCCCCTAGCGGCGGTTACGAGCAGTACTTC. It codes for CASSSPPSGGYEQYF. Filled out from reference TRBV28 and TRBJ2-7, the complete variable domain reads DVKVTQSSRYLVKRTGEKVFLECVQDMDHENMFWYRQDPGLGLRLIYFSYDVKMKEKGDIPEGYSVSREKKERFSLILESASTNQTSMYLCASSSPPSGGYEQYFGPGTRLTVT.